The rows below give T cell receptor beta chains drawn from one sample of a study of memory B cells and T cells in multiple sclerosis. TCRdb keeps only in-frame clones here, not all; method: immunoSEQ multiplex PCR. The profile covers about 45,000 clones, with around 80% appearing a single time and roughly 1% taken by the ten largest. Their specific antigens are unknown. The sequenced sample consisted of PBMCs from blood kept in culture. The source of these receptors is a human donor with multiple sclerosis. Both conserved end residues are part of each CDR3. The D gene is left open where the match is weak.

V,D,CDR3
TRBV10-1,-,CASSEGSQPQHF
TRBV12-2,-,CASRLFPPEKRTEAFF
TRBV7-2,-,CASSLVQDTEAFF
TRBV5-6,-,CASSSRGWTEAFF
TRBV2,-,CASRQAGLNYGYTF
TRBV19,TRBD1,CASSNVPGQVTQYF
TRBV13,-,CASSLRVGVSNEQYF
TRBV7-2,TRBD1,CASSPGGQLNYGYTF
TRBV2,-,CASKADRNTEAFF
TRBV4-3,-,CASSQDHRGRTEAFF
TRBV6-1,TRBD2,CASRPSSGGYEQYF
TRBV20-1,-,CSASPGGGAFF
TRBV4-2,TRBD2,CASSQDGTSPETQYF
TRBV14,TRBD2,CASSQGGGTTYEQYF
TRBV19,-,CASSPFSGTPPKGYTF
TRBV2,-,CASSESNREAFF
TRBV7-9,-,CASSLATGDYEQYF
TRBV6-5,-,CASSYSDGEAFF
TRBV19,-,CASSSDSRSTDTQYF
TRBV10-3,-,CATQILDSDNSPLHF
TRBV10-3,-,CAISVRDGSSYNEQFF
TRBV7-3,-,CASSLNRDSTGELFF
TRBV10-1,-,CASSGDYTDTQYF
TRBV4-1,-,CASSQSSLDLSNQPQHF
TRBV5-1,-,CASSLAGGTGNTIYF
TRBV18,TRBD2,CASSPIISGGLYNEQFF
TRBV5-1,TRBD1,CASSVGTGGTDTQYF
TRBV5-6,TRBD1,CASSYGTGGSETQYF
TRBV7-9,-,CASSPYTDTQYF
TRBV6-1,-,CASRASGNTIYF
TRBV6-6,-,CASSYFSEGTEAFF
TRBV6-1,TRBD1,CASSEALEGAGEYGYTF
TRBV21-1,-,CASSKGDRATEAFF
TRBV19,-,CASSLVRGDKQFF
TRBV6-6,-,CASNRGAQEQYF
TRBV19,-,CASSIYGRDEKLFF
TRBV6-5,-,CASSDTFLSYEQYF
TRBV28,TRBD2,CASSPAIAGATGELFF
TRBV10-3,-,CAISDTSEQFF
TRBV4-1,-,CASSQYPGAEGTNEKLFF
TRBV10-3,-,CAISDPPPRGDGYTF
TRBV7-2,-,CASSSQLLGTDTQYF
TRBV18,TRBD1,CASSPGPDRESYTF
TRBV9,-,CASTVGPQGWAEAFF
TRBV4-1,TRBD1,CASSPLPGTGDEKLFF
TRBV29-1,-,CSVSVPEGYEQYF
TRBV15,TRBD2,CATSRAPSSGGFTDTQYF
TRBV7-9,TRBD2,CALGGSFRVAYEQYF
TRBV19,TRBD1,CASCRGQGASGNSPLHF
TRBV7-8,TRBD1,CASSFQRGPHSNQPQHF
TRBV4-1,-,CASSQGNEQYF
TRBV28,-,CASSFEPRYNEQFF
TRBV9,TRBD1,CASSVTGGNQPQHF